These 5 T cell receptor beta chains were sequenced from one sample in a study of spatial heterogeneity in lung cancer. Time point here: sample taken at primary tumor resection. TCRdb fed the 5' RACE reads into MiXCR, producing one record per CDR3 protein. Found here are 24,000 or so distinct CDR3 sequences, about 3.5% of them singletons; the top ten hold 29%. Sample: PBMCs, taken at surgery. These receptors came from a female donor with early-stage non-small cell lung cancer.

This clonotype has ten or more counts. The rearrangement joins TRBV7-9 to TRBJ2-3; D gene uncertain. Germline assignment: CDR1 SEHNR and CDR2 FQNEAQ (reference sequence). The V end was cut by 3 bases, the J end by 0 bases, with 13 bases between. The CDR3 runs to 16 residues. CDR3 nucleotide sequence: TGTGCCAGCAGCTTCTTAGATTGGGCTAGCACAGATACGCAGTATTTT. This translates into CASSFLDWASTDTQYF.

This clonotype was picked up many times. The chain has TRBV20-1 and TRBJ2-5; D is perhaps TRBD1 (6 bases). Germline V gene data show CDR1 as DFQATT and CDR2 as SNEGSKA (reference sequence). The V end was cut by 1 base, the J end by 5 bases, with 11 bases between. CDR3 length: 13 residues. The CDR3 DNA reads TGCAGTGCTAGAGGCCGAAGGGGGGAGACCCAGTACTTC. Its protein is CSARGRRGETQYF.

In its sample, this clonotype was seen many times. The J gene is TRBJ2-3, the V gene TRBV27, with TRBD1 identical over 8 bases. The CDR3 extends over 15 amino acids. Looked up from germline, CDR1 is MNHEY and CDR2 is SMNVEV (reference sequence). J lost 3 bases, V lost 4 bases, and 6 bases had no gene match. The CDR3 nucleotides are TGTGCCAGCAGTTCCGACAGGGGATATACAGATACGCAGTATTTT. As protein: CASSSDRGYTDTQYF.

This clonotype was counted many times. The chain recombines TRBV30 with TRBJ2-7; TRBD1 matches 8 bases. The germline CDR1 and CDR2 sequences are GTSNPN and SVGIG (reference sequence). The trim removed 5 bases at V and 4 bases at J, leaving 10 bases unmatched. CDR3 length: 14 amino acids. For the CDR3, the DNA is TGTGCCTGGGTAACACAGGGGGGAAGTTACGAGCAGTACTTC. Its protein is CAWVTQGGSYEQYF.

This clonotype was seen ten or more times. The chain has TRBV9 and TRBJ2-5; a possible D gene is TRBD2 (5 bases). Germline V CDR1 and CDR2: SGDLS, YYNGEE. This CDR3 comprises 13 residues. V lost 3 bases and J lost 4, with 10 bases in between. The CDR3 loop reads CASSGLWRETQYF. The CDR3 coding sequence is TGTGCCAGCAGCGGACTATGGAGAGAGACCCAGTACTTC.